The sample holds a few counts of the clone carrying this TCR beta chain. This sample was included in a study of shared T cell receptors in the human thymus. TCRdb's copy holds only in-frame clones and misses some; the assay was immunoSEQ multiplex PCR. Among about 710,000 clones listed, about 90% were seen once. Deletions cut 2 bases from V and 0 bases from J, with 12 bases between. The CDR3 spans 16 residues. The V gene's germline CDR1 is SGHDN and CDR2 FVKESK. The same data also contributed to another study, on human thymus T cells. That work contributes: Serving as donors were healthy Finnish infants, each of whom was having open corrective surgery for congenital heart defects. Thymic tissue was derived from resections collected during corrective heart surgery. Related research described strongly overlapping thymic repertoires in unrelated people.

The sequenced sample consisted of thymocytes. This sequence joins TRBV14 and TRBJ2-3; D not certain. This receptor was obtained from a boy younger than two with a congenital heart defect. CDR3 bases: TGTGCCAGCAGCCAACTTGCGGTATCTAGCACAGATACGCAGTATTTT. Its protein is CASSQLAVSSTDTQYF.